These 5 T cell receptor beta chains originate from one sample sequenced in a study of cytotoxic CD8 clonotypes in ibrutinib-treated CLL. Profiled with immunoSEQ multiplex PCR; TCRdb holds only in-frame clones, not every one. The sample lists 150,000 or so clones, approximately 81% seen once, with around 13% in the top ten. The sample here was PBMCs, taken after 12 months of ibrutinib treatment. The receptors shown here come from a human donor with chronic lymphocytic leukemia.

About this clone itself: One end of the junction does not line up with germline, which may come from a read error. The chain is built from TRBV7-7 and TRBJ2-5; D is perhaps TRBD1 or TRBD2 (6 bases each). CDR1 is SSHAT, CDR2 FNYEAQ, per germline (reference sequence). The length of the CDR3 is 16 residues. The CDR3 nucleotides are TGTGCTAGCAGCTTAGGGCCGGGGGCAAGGGAAGAGACCCAGTACTTC. Its translation is CASSLGPGAREETQYF.

This sequence joins TRBV9 and TRBJ2-1; 7 positions agree with TRBD1. The CDR3 loop spans 17 amino acids. V lost 3 bases, J lost 0 bases, and 9 bases stayed unmatched. From germline, CDR1 is SGDLS and CDR2 YYNGEE. CDR3 coding DNA: TGTGCCAGCAGCGGGTTGATAGGGGGCAGCTCCTACAATGAGCAGTTCTTC. It yields the protein CASSGLIGGSSYNEQFF.

V and J are TRBV4-2 and TRBJ2-3, with D possibly matching TRBD2 (6 bases). V lost 0 bases and J 2 bases, leaving 15 bases between the germline ends. The CDR3 runs 17 residues. Germline loops: CDR1 LGHNA, CDR2 YNFKEQ. The CDR3 is CASSQDGFSGTTDTQYF. Written as DNA, the CDR3 is TGTGCCAGCAGCCAAGATGGTTTTAGCGGAACCACAGATACGCAGTATTTT.

This clone was counted only a few times. This chain connects TRBV5-1 to TRBJ2-2, with D unresolved. Germline-derived CDR1 and CDR2 are SGHRS and YFSETQ. The CDR3 is 14 residues long. Trimming removed 6 bases at V and 5 bases at J, with 14 bases between. CDR3 amino acids: CASKAAVETGELFF. The CDR3 bases are TGCGCCAGCAAGGCAGCTGTAGAGACCGGGGAGCTGTTTTTT.

The chain is built from TRBV6-1 and TRBJ1-4, with TRBD1 matching 7 bases. Germline V gene sequence: CDR1 MNHNS, CDR2 SASEGT. V trimming: 4 bases; J trimming: 7 bases; junction bases outside the gene matches: 6. The length of the CDR3 is 14 residues. The CDR3 coding sequence is TGTGCCAGCAGTGCGACAGGGAACGGTGAAAAACTGTTTTTT. It translates to CASSATGNGEKLFF.